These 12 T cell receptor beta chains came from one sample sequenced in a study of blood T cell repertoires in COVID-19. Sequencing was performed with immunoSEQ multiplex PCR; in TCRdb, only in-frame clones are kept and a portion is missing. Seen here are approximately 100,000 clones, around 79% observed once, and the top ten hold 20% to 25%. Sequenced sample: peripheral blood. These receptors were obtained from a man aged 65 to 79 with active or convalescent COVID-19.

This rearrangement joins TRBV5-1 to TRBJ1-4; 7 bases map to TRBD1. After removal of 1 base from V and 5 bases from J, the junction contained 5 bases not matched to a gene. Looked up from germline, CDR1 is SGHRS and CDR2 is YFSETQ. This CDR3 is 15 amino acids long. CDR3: CASSLLGQLNEKLFF. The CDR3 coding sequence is TGCGCCAGCAGCTTGTTGGGACAGCTAAATGAAAAACTGTTTTTT.

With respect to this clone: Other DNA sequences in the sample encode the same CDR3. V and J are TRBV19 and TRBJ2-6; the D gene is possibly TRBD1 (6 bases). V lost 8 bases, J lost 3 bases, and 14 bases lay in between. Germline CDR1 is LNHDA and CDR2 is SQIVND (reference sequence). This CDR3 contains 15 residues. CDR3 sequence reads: CASSRTGYGANVLTF. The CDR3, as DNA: TGTGCCAGTTCTCGTACAGGGTATGGGGCCAACGTCCTGACTTTC.

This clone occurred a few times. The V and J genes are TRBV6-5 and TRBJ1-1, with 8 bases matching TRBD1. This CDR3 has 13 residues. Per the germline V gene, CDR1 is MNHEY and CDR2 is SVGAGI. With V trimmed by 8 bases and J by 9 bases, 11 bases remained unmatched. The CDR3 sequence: CASGGGTGGKAFF. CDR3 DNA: TGTGCCAGCGGGGGGGGGACAGGCGGAAAAGCTTTCTTT.

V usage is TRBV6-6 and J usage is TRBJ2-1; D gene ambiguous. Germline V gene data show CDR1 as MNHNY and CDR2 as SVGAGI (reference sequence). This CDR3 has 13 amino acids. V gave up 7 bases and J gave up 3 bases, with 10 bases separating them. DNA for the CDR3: TGTGCCAGCATCGACAATTACTACAATGAGCAGTTCTTC. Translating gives CASIDNYYNEQFF.

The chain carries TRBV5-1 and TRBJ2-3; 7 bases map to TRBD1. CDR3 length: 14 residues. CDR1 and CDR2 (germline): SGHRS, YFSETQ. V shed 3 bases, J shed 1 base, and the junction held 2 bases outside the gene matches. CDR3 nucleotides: TGCGCCAGCAGCTCCGGACAGGGCACAGATACGCAGTATTTT. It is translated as CASSSGQGTDTQYF.

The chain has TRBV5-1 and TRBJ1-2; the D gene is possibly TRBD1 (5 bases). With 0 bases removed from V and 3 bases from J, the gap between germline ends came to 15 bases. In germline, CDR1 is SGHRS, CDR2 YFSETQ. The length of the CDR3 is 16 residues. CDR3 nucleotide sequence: TGCGCCAGCAGCTTGGATCTGGGGCGAATCGACTATGGCTACACCTTC. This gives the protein CASSLDLGRIDYGYTF.

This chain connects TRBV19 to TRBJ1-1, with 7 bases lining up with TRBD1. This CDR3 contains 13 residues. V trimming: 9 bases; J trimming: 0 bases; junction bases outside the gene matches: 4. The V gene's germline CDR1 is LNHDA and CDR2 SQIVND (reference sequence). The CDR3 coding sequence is TGTGCCAGCCAGGGACAGTTGAACACTGAAGCTTTCTTT. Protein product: CASQGQLNTEAFF.

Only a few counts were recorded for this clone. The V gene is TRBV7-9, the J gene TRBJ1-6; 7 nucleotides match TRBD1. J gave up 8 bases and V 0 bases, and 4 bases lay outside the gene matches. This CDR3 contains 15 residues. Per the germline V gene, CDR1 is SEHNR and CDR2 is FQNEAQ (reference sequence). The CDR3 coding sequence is TGTGCCAGCAGCTTAGCGCGGGACAGTTATTCACCCCTCCACTTT. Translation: CASSLARDSYSPLHF. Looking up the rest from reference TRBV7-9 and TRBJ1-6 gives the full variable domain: DTGVSQNPRHKITKRGQNVTFRCDPISEHNRLYWYRQTLGQGPEFLTYFQNEAQLEKSRLLSDRFSAERPKGSFSTLEIQRTEQGDSAMYLCASSLARDSYSPLHFGNGTRLTVT.

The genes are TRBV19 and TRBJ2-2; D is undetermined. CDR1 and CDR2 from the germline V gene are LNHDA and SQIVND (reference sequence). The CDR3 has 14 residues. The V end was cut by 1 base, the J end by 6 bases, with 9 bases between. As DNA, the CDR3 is TGTGCCAGTAGTATAGCCTGGCTGTCCGGGGAGCTGTTTTTT. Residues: CASSIAWLSGELFF.

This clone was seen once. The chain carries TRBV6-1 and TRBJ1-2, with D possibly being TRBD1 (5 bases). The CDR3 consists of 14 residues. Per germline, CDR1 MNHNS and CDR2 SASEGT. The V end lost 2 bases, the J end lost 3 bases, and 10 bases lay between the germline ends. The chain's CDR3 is CASSETGKDYGYTF. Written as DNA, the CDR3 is TGTGCCAGCAGTGAAACAGGCAAAGACTATGGCTACACCTTC.

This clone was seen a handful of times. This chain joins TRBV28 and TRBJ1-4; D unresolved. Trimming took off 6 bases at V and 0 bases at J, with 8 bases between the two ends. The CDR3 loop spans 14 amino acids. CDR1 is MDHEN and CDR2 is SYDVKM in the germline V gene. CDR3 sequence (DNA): TGTGCCAGCAGCCCCCCCTCAACTAATGAAAAACTGTTTTTT. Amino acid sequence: CASSPPSTNEKLFF.

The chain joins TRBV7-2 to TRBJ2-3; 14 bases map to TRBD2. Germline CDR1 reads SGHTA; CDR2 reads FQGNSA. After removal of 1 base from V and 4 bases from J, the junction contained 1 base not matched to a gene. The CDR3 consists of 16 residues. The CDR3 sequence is CASSLGLAGGPDTQYF. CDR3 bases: TGTGCCAGCAGCTTAGGACTAGCGGGAGGGCCAGATACGCAGTATTTT.